This TCR beta chain derives from a study of CD8+ T cells in alopecia areata. The authors extracted RNA and reverse transcribed it into cDNA as the sequencing template. The method was immunoSEQ multiplex PCR; TCRdb's version includes in-frame clones alone and lacks a portion of them. The data list about 270,000 clones, none observed once; 1.2% falls to the top ten. The study sorted pooled cutaneous lymph node cells by CD4, CD8alpha, NKG2D, NKG2ACE and other markers. For this clone: This may arise from a read error, as a much more abundant clone is one base away. Mouse gene names apply. The sequenced fragment ends 4 residues before the CDR3 boundary, so the rest is inferred from the germline J gene.

Germline V CDR1 and CDR2: LGHDT, YNNKQL (reference sequence). The CDR3 is 16 residues long. Losses at the gene ends were 5 bases for V and 0 bases for J; bases not matched to a gene: 3. This TCR was sampled from a C3H/HeJ mouse with alopecia areata. This strain has MHC haplotype H2-k. The sample was CD4+ T cells sorted from a lymph node. J is TRBJ2-2 and V is TRBV4; 10 bases match TRBD2. The CDR3 DNA, read in part, is TGTGCCAGCAGCCGAGACTGGGGGGCAAACACCGGG. This gives the protein CASSRDWGANTG. The entire CDR3 is CASSRDWGANTGQLYF.